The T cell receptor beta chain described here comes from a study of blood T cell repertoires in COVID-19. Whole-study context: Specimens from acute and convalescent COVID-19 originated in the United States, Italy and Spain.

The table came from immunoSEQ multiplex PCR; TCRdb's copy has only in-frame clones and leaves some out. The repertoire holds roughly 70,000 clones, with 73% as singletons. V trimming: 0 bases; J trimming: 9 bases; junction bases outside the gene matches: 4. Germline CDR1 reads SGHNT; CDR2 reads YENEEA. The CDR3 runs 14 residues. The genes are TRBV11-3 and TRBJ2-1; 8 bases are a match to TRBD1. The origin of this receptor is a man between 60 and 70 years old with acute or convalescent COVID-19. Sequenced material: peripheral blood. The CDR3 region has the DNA TGTGCCAGCAGCTTAGATTGGACAGGGTCTGAGCAGTTCTTC. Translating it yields CASSLDWTGSEQFF. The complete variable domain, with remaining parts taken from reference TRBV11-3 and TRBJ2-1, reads EAGVVQSPRYKIIEKKQPVAFWCNPISGHNTLYWYLQNLGQGPELLIRYENEEAVDDSQLPKDRFSAERLKGVDSTLKIQPAELGDSAVYLCASSLDWTGSEQFFGPGTRLTVL.